This is a list of T cell receptor beta chains from one sample in a study of cytomegalovirus exposure and HLA in healthy donors. The repertoire was sequenced with immunoSEQ multiplex PCR; TCRdb's copy has only in-frame clones and lacks some. The repertoire holds almost 200,000 clones, just over 75% seen once, with under 2% in the top ten. Sequencing used PBMCs. These receptor sequences come from a man aged 25-40 years in good health and CMV-seronegative. The CDR3 runs from the conserved cysteine through the conserved F or W. The order of the fields is J gene, V gene, clone size, D gene, CDR3 DNA, CDR3 protein. A D gene is named only where the DNA matches it firmly. A row's size may be missing; if present it is once, few, many or a size class.

TRBJ2-3,TRBV5-1,-,-,TGCGCCAGCAGCTTGGGAGATACTAGCACAGATACGCAGTATTTT,CASSLGDTSTDTQYF
TRBJ2-6,TRBV6-4,-,-,TGTGCCAGCAGTAATCCCCAGGGCCATTCAGACTCTGGGGCCAACGTCCTGACTTTC,CASSNPQGHSDSGANVLTF
TRBJ1-1,TRBV7-2,-,-,TGTGCCAGCAGGCTTTTACAGGAAGCTTTCTTT,CASRLLQEAFF
TRBJ2-1,TRBV20-1,-,-,TGCAGTGCAGAAGACAGGGAGCAGTTCTTC,CSAEDREQFF
TRBJ2-7,TRBV27,few,TRBD1,TGTGCCAGCGGCCCCAACAGGGGCTACGAGCAGTACTTC,CASGPNRGYEQYF
TRBJ2-3,TRBV29-1,-,TRBD2,TGCAGCGGGACTAGCGGCACAGATACGCAGTATTTT,CSGTSGTDTQYF
TRBJ2-1,TRBV27,-,TRBD2,TGTGCTACCCGGACTAGCGAACACAATGAGCAGTTCTTC,CATRTSEHNEQFF
TRBJ2-5,TRBV19,-,-,TGTGCCAGTAGTCCCACTTCTTCCGGGCAAGAGACCCAGTACTTC,CASSPTSSGQETQYF
TRBJ2-7,TRBV9,-,TRBD1,TGTGCCAGCAGCGAGGGGAGTGGGACAGTACCTACCTACGAGCAGTACTTC,CASSEGSGTVPTYEQYF
TRBJ1-2,TRBV28,-,TRBD1,TGTGCCAGCAGTACCGGGGACAGGGACTATGGCTACACCTTC,CASSTGDRDYGYTF